This entry concerns a single TCR beta chain. Its antigen is as yet unknown. Treatment specified: oral pan-JAK inhibitor, 5-10 mg twice daily. Once RNA had been extracted, it was reverse transcribed into cDNA to act as the sequencing template. Data came from immunoSEQ multiplex PCR; TCRdb stores just in-frame clones and leaves some out. Among 150,000 to 200,000 clones listed, more than 55% were seen once. This specimen comes from a study of CD8+ T cells in alopecia areata. Study-wide findings and caveats: Between patients, shared TCR sequences were less clear than in mice. This was possibly due in part to HLA diversity in the patient population.

V lost 4 bases and J lost 0, with 3 bases in between. This CDR3 comprises 13 residues. Germline V gene lookup returns CDR1 ENHRY and CDR2 SYGVKD. The sequenced sample was CD4+ T cells sorted from blood, obtained around week 49, from a patient treated with tofacitinib. This sequence joins TRBV10-3 and TRBJ1-4; D remains ambiguous. The source of this sequence is a human donor with alopecia areata. As DNA, the CDR3 is TGTGCCATCAGTGGGGCAACTAATGAAAAACTGTTTTTT. The encoded protein is CAISGATNEKLFF.